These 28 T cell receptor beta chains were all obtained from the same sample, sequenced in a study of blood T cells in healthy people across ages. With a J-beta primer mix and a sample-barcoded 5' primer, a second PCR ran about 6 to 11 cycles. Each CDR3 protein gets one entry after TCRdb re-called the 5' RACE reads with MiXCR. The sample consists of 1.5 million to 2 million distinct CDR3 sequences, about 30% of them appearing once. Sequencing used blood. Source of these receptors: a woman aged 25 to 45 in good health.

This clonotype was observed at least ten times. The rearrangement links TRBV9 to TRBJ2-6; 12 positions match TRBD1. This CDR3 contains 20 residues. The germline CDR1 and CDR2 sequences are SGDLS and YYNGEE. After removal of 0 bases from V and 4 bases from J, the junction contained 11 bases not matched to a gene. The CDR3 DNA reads TGTGCCAGCAGCGTAGGCCCACACCGGGACAGGGGGCAAGGGGCCAACGTCCTGACTTTC. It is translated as CASSVGPHRDRGQGANVLTF.

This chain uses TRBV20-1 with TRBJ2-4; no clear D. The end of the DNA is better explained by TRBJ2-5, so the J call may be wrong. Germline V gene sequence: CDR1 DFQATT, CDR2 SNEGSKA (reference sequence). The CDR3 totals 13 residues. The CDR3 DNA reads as TGCAGTGCTAGAGATAGACTGTCGGAGACCCAGTACTTC. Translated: CSARDRLSETQYF.

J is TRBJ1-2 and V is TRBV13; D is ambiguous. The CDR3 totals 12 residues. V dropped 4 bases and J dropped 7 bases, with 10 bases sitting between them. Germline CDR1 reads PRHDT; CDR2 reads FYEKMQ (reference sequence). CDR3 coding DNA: TGTGCCAGCAGCTCCTCGCAGCCTGGCTACACCTTC. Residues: CASSSSQPGYTF.

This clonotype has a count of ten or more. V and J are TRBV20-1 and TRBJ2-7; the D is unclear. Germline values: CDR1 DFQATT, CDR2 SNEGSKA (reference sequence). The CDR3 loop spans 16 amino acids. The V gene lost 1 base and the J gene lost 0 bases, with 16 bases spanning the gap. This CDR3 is CSARVPLDRISYEQYF. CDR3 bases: TGCAGTGCTAGAGTTCCTCTGGACCGGATCTCCTACGAGCAGTACTTC.

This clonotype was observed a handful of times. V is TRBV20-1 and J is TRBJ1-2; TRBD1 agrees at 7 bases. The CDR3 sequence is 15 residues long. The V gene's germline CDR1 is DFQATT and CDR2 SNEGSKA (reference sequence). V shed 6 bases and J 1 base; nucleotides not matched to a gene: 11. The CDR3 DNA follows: TGCAGTGCCATGGGACAGCTTACATTTAACTATGGCTACACCTTC. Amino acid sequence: CSAMGQLTFNYGYTF.

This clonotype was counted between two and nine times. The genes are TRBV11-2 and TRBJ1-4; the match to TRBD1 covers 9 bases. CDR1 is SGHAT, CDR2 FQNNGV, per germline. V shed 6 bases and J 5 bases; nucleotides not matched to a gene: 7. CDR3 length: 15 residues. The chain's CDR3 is CASRQRGTGNEKLFF. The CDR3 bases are TGTGCCAGCAGGCAAAGAGGGACAGGGAATGAAAAACTGTTTTTT.

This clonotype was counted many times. CDR3 sequence: CSARGLLSSDTQYF. The CDR3, as DNA: TGCAGTGCTAGGGGACTTCTATCGTCAGATACGCAGTATTTT. This chain links TRBV20-1 with TRBJ2-3; a weak D match, TRBD2 (6 bases). The CDR3 sequence is 14 residues long. Looked up from germline, CDR1 is DFQATT and CDR2 is SNEGSKA (reference sequence). Trimming removed 3 bases at V and 4 bases at J, with 14 bases between.

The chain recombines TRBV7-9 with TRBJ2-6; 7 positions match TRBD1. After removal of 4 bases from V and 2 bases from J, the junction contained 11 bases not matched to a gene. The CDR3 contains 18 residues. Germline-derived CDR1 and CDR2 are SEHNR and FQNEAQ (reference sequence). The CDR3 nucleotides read TGTGCCAGCAGCTCACCGGGACAGAGTAAACCTGGGGCCAACGTCCTGACTTTC. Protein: CASSSPGQSKPGANVLTF.

Written as DNA, the CDR3 is TGTGCCAGCAGCCAAAGGCCTAGCGGGAGATACAATGAGCAGTTCTTC. Protein: CASSQRPSGRYNEQFF. The V call is TRBV3-1, the J call TRBJ2-1; 10 bases align to TRBD2. CDR1 and CDR2 (germline): LGHDT, YNNKEL (reference sequence). The CDR3 contains 16 residues. The trim removed 2 bases at V and 4 bases at J, leaving 5 bases unmatched.

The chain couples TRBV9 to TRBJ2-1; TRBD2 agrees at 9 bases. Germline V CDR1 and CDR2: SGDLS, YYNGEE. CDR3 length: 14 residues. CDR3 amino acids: CASGGTPSHNEQFF. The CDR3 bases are TGTGCAAGCGGGGGGACCCCGTCCCACAATGAGCAGTTCTTC.

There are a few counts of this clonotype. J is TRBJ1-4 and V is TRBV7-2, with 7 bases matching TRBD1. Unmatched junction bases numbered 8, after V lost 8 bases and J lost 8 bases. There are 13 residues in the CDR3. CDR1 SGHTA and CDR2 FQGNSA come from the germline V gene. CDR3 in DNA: TGTGCCAGCGGGACAGTGGAGGGCGAAAAACTGTTTTTT. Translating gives CASGTVEGEKLFF.

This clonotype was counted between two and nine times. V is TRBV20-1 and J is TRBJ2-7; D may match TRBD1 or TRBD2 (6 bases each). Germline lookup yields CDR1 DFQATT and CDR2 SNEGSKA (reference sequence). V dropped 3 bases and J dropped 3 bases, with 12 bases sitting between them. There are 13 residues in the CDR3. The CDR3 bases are TGCAGTGCTAGTGAGGGGGGAGTCTACGAGCAGTACTTC. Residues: CSASEGGVYEQYF.

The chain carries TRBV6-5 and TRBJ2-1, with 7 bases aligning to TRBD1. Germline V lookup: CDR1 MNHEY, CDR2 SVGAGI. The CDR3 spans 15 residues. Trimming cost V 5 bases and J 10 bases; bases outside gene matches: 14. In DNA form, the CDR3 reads TGTGCCAGCAGTCCCGGCCGAGGGGGCTCCTACGAGCAGTTCTTC. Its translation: CASSPGRGGSYEQFF.

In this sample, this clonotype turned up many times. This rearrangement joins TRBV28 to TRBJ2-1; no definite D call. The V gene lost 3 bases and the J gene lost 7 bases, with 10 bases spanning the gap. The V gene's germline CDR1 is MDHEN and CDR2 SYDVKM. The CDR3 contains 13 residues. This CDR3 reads CASSFVRPNEQFF. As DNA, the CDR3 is TGTGCCAGCAGTTTCGTGCGGCCGAATGAGCAGTTCTTC.

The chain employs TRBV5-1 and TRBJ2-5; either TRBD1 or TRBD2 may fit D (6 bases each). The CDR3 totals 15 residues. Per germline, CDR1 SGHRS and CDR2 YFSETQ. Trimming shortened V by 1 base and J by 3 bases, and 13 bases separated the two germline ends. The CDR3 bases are TGCGCCAGCAGCTTGTCGGGGGCGCTTAAAGAGACCCAGTACTTC. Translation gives CASSLSGALKETQYF.

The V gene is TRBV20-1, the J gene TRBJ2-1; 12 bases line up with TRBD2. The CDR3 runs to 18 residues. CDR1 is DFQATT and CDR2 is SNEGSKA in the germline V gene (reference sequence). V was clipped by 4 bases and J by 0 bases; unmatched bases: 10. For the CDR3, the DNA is TGCAGTGCTAATCCTAGCGGGAGGGGACTTAGCTCCTACAATGAGCAGTTCTTC. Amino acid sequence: CSANPSGRGLSSYNEQFF.

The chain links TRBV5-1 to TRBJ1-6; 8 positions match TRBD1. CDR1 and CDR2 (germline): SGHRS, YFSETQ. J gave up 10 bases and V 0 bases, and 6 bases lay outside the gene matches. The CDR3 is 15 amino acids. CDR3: CASSLDGDRSSPLHF. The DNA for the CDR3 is TGCGCCAGCAGCTTGGATGGGGACAGGAGCTCACCCCTCCACTTT.

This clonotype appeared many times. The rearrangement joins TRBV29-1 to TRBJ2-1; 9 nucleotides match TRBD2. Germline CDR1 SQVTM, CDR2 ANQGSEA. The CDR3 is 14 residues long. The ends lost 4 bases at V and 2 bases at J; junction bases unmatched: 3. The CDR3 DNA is TGCAGCGTTGGGGGCGGGGGGGCCTACAATGAGCAGTTCTTC. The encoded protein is CSVGGGGAYNEQFF.

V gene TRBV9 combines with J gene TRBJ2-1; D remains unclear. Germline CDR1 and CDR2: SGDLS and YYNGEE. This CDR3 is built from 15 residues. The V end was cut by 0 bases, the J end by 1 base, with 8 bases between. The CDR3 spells CASSVEADSYNEQFF. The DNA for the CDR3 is TGTGCCAGCAGCGTAGAAGCTGATTCCTACAATGAGCAGTTCTTC.

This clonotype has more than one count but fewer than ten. CDR3 bases: TGCAGCGTTGTGTTAGGGAACTATGGCTACACCTTC. Its protein product is CSVVLGNYGYTF. This sequence joins TRBV29-1 and TRBJ1-2; D ambiguous. The germline V gene has CDR1 SQVTM and CDR2 ANQGSEA. This CDR3 spans 12 amino acids. V lost 4 bases to trimming and J lost 2 bases, with 8 bases between them.

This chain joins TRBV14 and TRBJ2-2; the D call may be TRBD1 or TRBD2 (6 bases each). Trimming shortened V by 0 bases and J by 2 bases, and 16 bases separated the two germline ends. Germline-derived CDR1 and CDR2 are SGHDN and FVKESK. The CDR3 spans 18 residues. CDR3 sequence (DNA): TGTGCCAGCAGCCAAGATGGGGTCCCGGGGGCCAACACCGGGGAGCTGTTTTTT. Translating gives CASSQDGVPGANTGELFF.

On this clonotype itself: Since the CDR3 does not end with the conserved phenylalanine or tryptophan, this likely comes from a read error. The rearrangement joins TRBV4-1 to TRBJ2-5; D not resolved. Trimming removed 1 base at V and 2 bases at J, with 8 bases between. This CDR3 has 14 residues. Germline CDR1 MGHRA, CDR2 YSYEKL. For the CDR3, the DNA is TGCGCCAGCAGCCAAGCGGATACGCAAGAGACCCAGTACATC. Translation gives CASSQADTQETQYI.

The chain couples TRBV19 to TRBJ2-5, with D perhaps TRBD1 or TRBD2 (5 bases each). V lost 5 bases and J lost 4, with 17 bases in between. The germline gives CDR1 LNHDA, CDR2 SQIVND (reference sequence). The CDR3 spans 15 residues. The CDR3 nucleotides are TGTGCCAGTAGTCTCTACGACGAGGGGCGAGAGACCCAGTACTTC. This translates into CASSLYDEGRETQYF.

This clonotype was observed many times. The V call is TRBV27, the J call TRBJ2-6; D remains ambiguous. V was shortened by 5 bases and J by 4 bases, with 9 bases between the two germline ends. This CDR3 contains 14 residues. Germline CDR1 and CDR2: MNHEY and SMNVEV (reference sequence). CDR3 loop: CASSPSTGANVLTF. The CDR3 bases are TGTGCCAGCAGTCCCTCGACAGGGGCCAACGTCCTGACTTTC. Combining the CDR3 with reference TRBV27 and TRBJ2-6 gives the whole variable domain EAQVTQNPRYLITVTGKKLTVTCSQNMNHEYMSWYRQDPGLGLRQIYYSMNVEVTDKGDVPEGYKVSRKEKRNFPLILESPSPNQTSLYFCASSPSTGANVLTFGAGSRLTVL.

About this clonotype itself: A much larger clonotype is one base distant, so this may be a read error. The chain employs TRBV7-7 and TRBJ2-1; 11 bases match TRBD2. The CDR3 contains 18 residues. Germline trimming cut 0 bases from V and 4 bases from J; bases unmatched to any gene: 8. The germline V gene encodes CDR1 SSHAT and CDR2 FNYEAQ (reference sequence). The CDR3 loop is CASSLATSGSAGYNEQFF. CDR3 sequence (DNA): TGTGCCAGCAGCTTAGCTACTAGCGGGAGTGCCGGTTACAATGAGCAGTTCTTC.

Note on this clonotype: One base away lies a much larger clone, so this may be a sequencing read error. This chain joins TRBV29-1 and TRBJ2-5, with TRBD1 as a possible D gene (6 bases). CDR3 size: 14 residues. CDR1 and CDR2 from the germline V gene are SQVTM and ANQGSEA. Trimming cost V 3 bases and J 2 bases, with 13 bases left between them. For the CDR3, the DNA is TGCAGCGTTGATACCAGGGGAAGTCAAGAGACCCAGTACTTC. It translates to CSVDTRGSQETQYF.

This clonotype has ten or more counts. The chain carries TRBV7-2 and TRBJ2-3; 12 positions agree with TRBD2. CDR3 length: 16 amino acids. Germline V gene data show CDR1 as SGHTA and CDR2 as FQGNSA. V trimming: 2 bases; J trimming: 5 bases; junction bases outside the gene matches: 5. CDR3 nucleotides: TGTGCCAGCAGCTTAAGACTAGCGGGAGCCATAGATACGCAGTATTTT. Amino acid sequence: CASSLRLAGAIDTQYF.

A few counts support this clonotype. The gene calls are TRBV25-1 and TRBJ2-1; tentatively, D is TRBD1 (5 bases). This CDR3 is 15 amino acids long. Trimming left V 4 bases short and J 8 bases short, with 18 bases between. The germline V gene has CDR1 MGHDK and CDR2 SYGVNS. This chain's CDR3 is CASSGYNHRPDEQFF. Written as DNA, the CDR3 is TGTGCCAGCAGTGGCTATAATCACAGGCCGGATGAGCAGTTCTTC.